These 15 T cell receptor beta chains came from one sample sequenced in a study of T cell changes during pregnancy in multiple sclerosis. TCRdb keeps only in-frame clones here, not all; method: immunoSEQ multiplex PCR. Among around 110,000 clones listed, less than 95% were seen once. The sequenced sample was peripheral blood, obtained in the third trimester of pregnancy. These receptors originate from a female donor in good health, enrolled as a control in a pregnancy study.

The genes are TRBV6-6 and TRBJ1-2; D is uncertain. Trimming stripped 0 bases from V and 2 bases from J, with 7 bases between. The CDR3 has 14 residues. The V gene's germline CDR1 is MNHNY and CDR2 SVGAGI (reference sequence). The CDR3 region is CASSYSAQNYGYTF. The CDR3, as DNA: TGTGCCAGCAGTTACTCGGCTCAGAACTATGGCTACACCTTC.

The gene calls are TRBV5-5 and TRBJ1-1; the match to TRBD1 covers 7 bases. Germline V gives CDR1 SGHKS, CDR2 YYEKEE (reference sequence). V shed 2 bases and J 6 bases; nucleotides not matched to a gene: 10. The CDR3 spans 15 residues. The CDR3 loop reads CASSLSAGGGPEAFF. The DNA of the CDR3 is TGTGCCAGCAGCTTATCTGCTGGAGGGGGCCCTGAAGCTTTCTTT.

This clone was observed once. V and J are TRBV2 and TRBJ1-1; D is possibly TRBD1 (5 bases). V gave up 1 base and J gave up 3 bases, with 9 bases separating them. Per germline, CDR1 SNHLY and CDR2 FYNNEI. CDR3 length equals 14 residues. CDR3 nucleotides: TGTGCCAGCAGTGAAGGGGCAGGGTACACTGAAGCTTTCTTT. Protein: CASSEGAGYTEAFF.

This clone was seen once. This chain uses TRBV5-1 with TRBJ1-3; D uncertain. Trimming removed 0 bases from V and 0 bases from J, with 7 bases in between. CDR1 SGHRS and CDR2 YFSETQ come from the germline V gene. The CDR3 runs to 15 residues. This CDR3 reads CASSLGGSSGNTIYF. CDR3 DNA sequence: TGCGCCAGCAGCTTGGGAGGGTCCTCTGGAAACACCATATATTTT. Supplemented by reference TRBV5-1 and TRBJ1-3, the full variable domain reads KAGVTQTPRYLIKTRGQQVTLSCSPISGHRSVSWYQQTPGQGLQFLFEYFSETQRNKGNFPGRFSGRQFSNSRSEMNVSTLELGDSALYLCASSLGGSSGNTIYFGEGSWLTVV.

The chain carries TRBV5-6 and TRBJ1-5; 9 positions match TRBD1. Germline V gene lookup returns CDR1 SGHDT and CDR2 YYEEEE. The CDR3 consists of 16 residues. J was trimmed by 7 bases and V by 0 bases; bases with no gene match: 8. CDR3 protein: CASSLGIGQGSQPQHF. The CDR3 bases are TGTGCCAGCAGCTTGGGGATTGGACAGGGGTCGCAGCCCCAGCATTTT.

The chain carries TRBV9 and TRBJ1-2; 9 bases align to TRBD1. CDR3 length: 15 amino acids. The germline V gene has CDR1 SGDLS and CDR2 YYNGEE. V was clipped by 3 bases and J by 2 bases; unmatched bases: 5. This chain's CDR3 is CASSASGQGNYGYTF. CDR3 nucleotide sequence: TGTGCCAGCAGCGCCTCGGGACAGGGAAACTATGGCTACACCTTC.

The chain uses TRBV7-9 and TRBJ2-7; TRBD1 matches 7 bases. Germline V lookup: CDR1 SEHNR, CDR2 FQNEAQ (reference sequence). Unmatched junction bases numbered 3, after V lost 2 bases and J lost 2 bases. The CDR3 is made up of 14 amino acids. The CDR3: CASSLWDSPYEQYF. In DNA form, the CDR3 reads TGTGCCAGCAGCTTATGGGACAGCCCCTACGAGCAGTACTTC.

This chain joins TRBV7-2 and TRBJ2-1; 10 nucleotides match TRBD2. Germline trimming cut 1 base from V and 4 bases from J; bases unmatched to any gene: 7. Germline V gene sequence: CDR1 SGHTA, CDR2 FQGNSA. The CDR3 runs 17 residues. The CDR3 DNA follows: TGTGCCAGCAGCTTAGTGCTAGCGGGGGCCGTATACAATGAGCAGTTCTTC. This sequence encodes CASSLVLAGAVYNEQFF.

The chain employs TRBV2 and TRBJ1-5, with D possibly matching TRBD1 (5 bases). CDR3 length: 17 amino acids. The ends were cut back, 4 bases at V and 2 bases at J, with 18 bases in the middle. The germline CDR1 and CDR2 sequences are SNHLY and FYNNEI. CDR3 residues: CASSVGSGAGGNQPQHF. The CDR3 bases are TGTGCCAGCAGTGTTGGGTCTGGGGCAGGTGGCAATCAGCCCCAGCATTTT.

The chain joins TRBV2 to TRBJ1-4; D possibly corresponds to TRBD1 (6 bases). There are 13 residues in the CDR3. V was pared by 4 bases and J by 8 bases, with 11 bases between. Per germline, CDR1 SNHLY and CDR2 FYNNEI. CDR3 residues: CASSVRGREKLFF. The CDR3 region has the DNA TGTGCCAGCAGTGTAAGGGGGAGAGAAAAACTGTTTTTT.

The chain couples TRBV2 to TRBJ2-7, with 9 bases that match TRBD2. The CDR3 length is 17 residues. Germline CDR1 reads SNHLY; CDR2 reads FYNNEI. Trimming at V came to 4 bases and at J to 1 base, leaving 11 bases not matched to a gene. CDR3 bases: TGTGCCAGCAGTGGGTTTAGCGGGGGCGCAAATTCCTACGAGCAGTACTTC. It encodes CASSGFSGGANSYEQYF.

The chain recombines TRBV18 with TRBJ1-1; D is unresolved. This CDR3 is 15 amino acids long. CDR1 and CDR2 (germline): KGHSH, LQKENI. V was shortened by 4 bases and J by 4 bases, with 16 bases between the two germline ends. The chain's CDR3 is CASSLVRGEGTEAFF. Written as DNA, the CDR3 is TGTGCCAGCTCACTCGTACGAGGTGAGGGCACTGAAGCTTTCTTT.

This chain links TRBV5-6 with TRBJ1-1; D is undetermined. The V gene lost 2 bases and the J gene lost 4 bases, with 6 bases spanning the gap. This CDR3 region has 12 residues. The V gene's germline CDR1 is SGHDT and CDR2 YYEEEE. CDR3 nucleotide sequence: TGTGCCAGCAGCTTTATCGGCACTGAAGCTTTCTTT. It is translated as CASSFIGTEAFF. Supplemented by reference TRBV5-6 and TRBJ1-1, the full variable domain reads DAGVTQSPTHLIKTRGQQVTLRCSPKSGHDTVSWYQQALGQGPQFIFQYYEEEERQRGNFPDRFSGHQFPNYSSELNVNALLLGDSALYLCASSFIGTEAFFGQGTRLTVV.

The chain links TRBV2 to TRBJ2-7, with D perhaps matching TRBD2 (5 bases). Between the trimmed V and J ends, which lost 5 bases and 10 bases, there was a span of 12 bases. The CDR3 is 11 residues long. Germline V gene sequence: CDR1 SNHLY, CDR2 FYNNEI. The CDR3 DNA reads TGTGCCAGCAGTTTAGACGGAGGACAGTACTTC. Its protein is CASSLDGGQYF.

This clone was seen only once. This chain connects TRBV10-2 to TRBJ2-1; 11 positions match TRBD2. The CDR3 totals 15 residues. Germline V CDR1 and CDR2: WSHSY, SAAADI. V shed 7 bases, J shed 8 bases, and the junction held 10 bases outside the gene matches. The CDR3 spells CASKDSGGAADEQFF. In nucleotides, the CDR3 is TGCGCCAGCAAAGATAGCGGGGGGGCGGCTGATGAGCAGTTCTTC.